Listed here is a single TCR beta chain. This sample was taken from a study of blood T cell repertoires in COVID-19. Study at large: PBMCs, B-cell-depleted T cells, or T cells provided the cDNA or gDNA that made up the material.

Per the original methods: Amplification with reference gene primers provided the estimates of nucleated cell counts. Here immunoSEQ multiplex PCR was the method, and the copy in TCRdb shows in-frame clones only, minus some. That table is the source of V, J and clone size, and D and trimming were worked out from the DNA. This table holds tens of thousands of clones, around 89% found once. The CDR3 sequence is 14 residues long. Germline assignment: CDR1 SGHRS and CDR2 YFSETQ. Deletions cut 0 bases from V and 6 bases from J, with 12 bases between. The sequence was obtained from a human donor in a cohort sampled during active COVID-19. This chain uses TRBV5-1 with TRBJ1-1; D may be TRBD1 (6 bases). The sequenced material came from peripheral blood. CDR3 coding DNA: TGCGCCAGCAGCTTGGCAGGGGTCGGCTCTGAAGCTTTCTTT. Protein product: CASSLAGVGSEAFF.